The 12 T cell receptor beta chains listed next were all sequenced from one sample in a study of blood T cell repertoires in COVID-19. The assay was immunoSEQ multiplex PCR, and TCRdb's table has in-frame clones only and misses some. The sample carries under 250,000 clones, roughly 86% recorded once. The sequencing input was peripheral blood. These receptors originate from a woman in her fifties or sixties who had recovered from COVID-19.

The V and J genes are TRBV10-3 and TRBJ1-6; possible D gene TRBD1, 6 bases. V was clipped by 0 bases and J by 7 bases, with 10 bases between them. The germline gives CDR1 ENHRY, CDR2 SYGVKD. The CDR3 length is 15 residues. The CDR3 DNA sequence: TGTGCCATCAGTGAGTCTGGGGGCGAAAATTCACCCCTCCACTTT. As protein: CAISESGGENSPLHF.

This clone was found a few times. The chain couples TRBV5-1 to TRBJ1-5; no firm D call. Germline lookup yields CDR1 SGHRS and CDR2 YFSETQ. V gave up 5 bases and J gave up 0 bases, with 6 bases separating them. This CDR3 has 13 amino acids. CDR3 residues: CASSLSSNQPQHF. The CDR3 DNA follows: TGCGCCAGCAGTCTTAGTAGCAATCAGCCCCAGCATTTT.

This chain connects TRBV7-3 to TRBJ2-2; TRBD2 is a possible D gene (6 bases). Germline V gene data show CDR1 as SGHTA and CDR2 as FQGTGA. CDR3 length: 16 amino acids. Trimming shortened V by 1 base and J by 0 bases, and 9 bases separated the two germline ends. The chain's CDR3 is CASSLRWGANTGELFF. The CDR3 nucleotides read TGTGCCAGCAGCTTAAGGTGGGGGGCGAACACCGGGGAGCTGTTTTTT.

The V call is TRBV5-4, the J call TRBJ2-3; D is unresolved. Per the germline V gene, CDR1 is SGHNT and CDR2 is YYREEE (reference sequence). With 4 bases removed from V and 2 bases from J, the gap between germline ends came to 14 bases. The CDR3 loop spans 15 amino acids. The CDR3 DNA follows: TGTGCCAGCAGCCTGACATCCACCTTCACAGATACGCAGTATTTT. Residues: CASSLTSTFTDTQYF.

This chain uses TRBV11-3 with TRBJ2-7; the match to TRBD1 covers 8 bases. The CDR3 length is 16 residues. Germline lookup yields CDR1 SGHNT and CDR2 YENEEA. Trimming cost V 3 bases and J 5 bases; bases outside gene matches: 12. The CDR3 sequence: CASSFVRDRRCHEQYF. For the CDR3, the DNA is TGTGCCAGCAGCTTCGTCCGGGACAGGCGGTGTCACGAGCAGTACTTC.

The chain combines TRBV3-1 (or the pseudogene TRBV3-2) with TRBJ1-2; D gene ambiguous. Germline assignment: CDR1 LGHDT and CDR2 YNNKEL (reference sequence). The V gene lost 1 base and the J gene lost 4 bases, with 10 bases spanning the gap. The CDR3 is 14 amino acids. CDR3 in amino acids: CASSQVTQSYGYTF. CDR3 nucleotides: TGTGCCAGCAGCCAAGTTACACAGTCCTATGGCTACACCTTC.

Comments on this clone: The same CDR3 arises from other DNA sequences in this sample as well. The chain uses TRBV6-1 and TRBJ2-1, with a weak D call TRBD2 (6 bases). Germline V lookup: CDR1 MNHNS, CDR2 SASEGT. V was pared by 0 bases and J by 0 bases, with 6 bases between. The CDR3 extends over 15 amino acids. The CDR3 DNA reads TGTGCCAGCAGTGAAGCGGGGGGCTCCTACAATGAGCAGTTCTTC. It specifies CASSEAGGSYNEQFF.

The V gene is TRBV19, the J gene TRBJ1-4; D is undetermined. The germline V gene encodes CDR1 LNHDA and CDR2 SQIVND (reference sequence). V lost 3 bases, J lost 8 bases, and 7 bases lay in between. The CDR3 is 12 amino acids. In DNA, the CDR3 is TGTGCCAGTAGTATTCTACGGGAAAAACTGTTTTTT. Translation: CASSILREKLFF.

The chain has TRBV5-1 and TRBJ2-1; 8 bases line up with TRBD2. The length of the CDR3 is 15 residues. From germline, CDR1 is SGHRS and CDR2 YFSETQ. The J segment lost 0 bases and the V segment lost 3 bases, leaving 2 bases of the junction unmatched. The DNA for the CDR3 is TGCGCCAGCAGCTCGGCGGGGGGCTCCTACAATGAGCAGTTCTTC. Translated: CASSSAGGSYNEQFF.

V is TRBV7-2 and J is TRBJ2-7; TRBD1 might be the D (6 bases). The CDR3 loop spans 14 amino acids. V dropped 4 bases and J dropped 1 base, with 11 bases sitting between them. Germline V gene lookup returns CDR1 SGHTA and CDR2 FQGNSA. The CDR3 nucleotides read TGTGCCAGCAGCTCCGGGACATCGTCCTACGAGCAGTACTTC. It codes for CASSSGTSSYEQYF. Drawing the rest from reference TRBV7-2 and TRBJ2-7, the complete variable domain is GAGVSQSPSNKVTEKGKDVELRCDPISGHTALYWYRQSLGQGLEFLIYFQGNSAPDKSGLPSDRFSAERTGGSVSTLTIQRTQQEDSAVYLCASSSGTSSYEQYFGPGTRLTVT.

Note on this clone: An end of the junction does not agree with germline; a read error may underlie this. The V call is TRBV27, the J call TRBJ1-2, with D maybe TRBD1 (6 bases). The CDR3 runs to 13 residues. Per germline, CDR1 MNHEY and CDR2 SMNVEV (reference sequence). The CDR3 DNA reads TGTGCCAGCGGTTTGGGACACAGCTATGGCTACACCTTC. It encodes CASGLGHSYGYTF.

The chain combines TRBV6-5 with TRBJ2-7; 10 positions match TRBD1. The germline CDR1 and CDR2 sequences are MNHEY and SVGAGI. The CDR3 has 15 residues. V lost 0 bases and J lost 3; bases outside the gene matches: 2. The CDR3 is CASSYSRDRGYEQYF. The CDR3, as DNA: TGTGCCAGCAGTTACTCTAGGGACAGGGGCTACGAGCAGTACTTC.